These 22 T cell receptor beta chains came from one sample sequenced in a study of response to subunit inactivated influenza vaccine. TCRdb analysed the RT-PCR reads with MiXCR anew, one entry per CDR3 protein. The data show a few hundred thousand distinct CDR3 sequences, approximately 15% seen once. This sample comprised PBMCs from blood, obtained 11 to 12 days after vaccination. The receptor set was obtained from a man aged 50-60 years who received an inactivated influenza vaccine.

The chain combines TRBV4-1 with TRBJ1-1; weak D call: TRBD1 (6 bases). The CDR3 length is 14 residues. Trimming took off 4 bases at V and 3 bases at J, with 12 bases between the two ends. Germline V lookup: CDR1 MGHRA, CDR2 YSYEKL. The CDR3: CASSPGTKDTEAFF. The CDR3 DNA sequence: TGCGCCAGCAGCCCGGGGACAAAAGACACTGAAGCTTTCTTT.

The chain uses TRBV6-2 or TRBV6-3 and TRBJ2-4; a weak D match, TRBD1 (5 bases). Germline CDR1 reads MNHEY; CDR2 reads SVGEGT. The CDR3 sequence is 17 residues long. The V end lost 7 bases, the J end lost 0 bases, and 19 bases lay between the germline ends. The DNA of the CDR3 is TGTGCCAGCAATAGCCTTACAGGTCCTTTAGCCAAAAACATTCAGTACTTC. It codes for CASNSLTGPLAKNIQYF.

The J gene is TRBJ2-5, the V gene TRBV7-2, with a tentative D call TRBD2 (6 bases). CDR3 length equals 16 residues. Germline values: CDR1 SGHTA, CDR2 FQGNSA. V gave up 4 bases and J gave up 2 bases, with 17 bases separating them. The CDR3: CASSSYGLGTQETQYF. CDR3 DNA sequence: TGTGCCAGCAGCTCCTATGGGTTAGGGACTCAAGAGACCCAGTACTTC. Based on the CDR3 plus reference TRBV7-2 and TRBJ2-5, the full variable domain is GAGVSQSPSNKVTEKGKDVELRCDPISGHTALYWYRQSLGQGLEFLIYFQGNSAPDKSGLPSDRFSAERTGGSVSTLTIQRTQQEDSAVYLCASSSYGLGTQETQYFGPGTRLLVL.

The CDR3 loop is CASSLGTGTGDSPLHF. The CDR3 nucleotides are TGCGCCAGCAGCTTGGGGACCGGGACAGGGGATTCACCCCTCCACTTT. The gene calls are TRBV5-1 and TRBJ1-6; 10 bases match TRBD1. Germline trimming cut 0 bases from V and 8 bases from J; bases unmatched to any gene: 5. This CDR3 comprises 16 residues. The germline V gene has CDR1 SGHRS and CDR2 YFSETQ.

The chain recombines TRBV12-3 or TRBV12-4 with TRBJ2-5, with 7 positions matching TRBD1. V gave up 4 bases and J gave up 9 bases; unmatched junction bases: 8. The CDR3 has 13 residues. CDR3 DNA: TGTGCCAGCAGTTGGACAGGCTTTTTGGCCCAGTACTTC. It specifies CASSWTGFLAQYF.

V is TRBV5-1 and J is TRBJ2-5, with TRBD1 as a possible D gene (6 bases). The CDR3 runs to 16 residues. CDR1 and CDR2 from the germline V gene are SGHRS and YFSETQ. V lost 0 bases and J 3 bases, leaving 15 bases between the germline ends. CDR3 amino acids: CASSLGMRHREETQYF. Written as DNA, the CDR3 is TGCGCCAGCAGCTTGGGGATGCGGCACAGGGAAGAGACCCAGTACTTC.

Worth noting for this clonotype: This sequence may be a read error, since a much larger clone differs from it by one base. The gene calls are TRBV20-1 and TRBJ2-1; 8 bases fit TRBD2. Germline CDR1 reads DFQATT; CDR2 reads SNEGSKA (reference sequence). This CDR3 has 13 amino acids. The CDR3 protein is CNAINLAGNEQFF. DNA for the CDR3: TGCAATGCTATAAACCTAGCGGGCAATGAGCAGTTCTTC.

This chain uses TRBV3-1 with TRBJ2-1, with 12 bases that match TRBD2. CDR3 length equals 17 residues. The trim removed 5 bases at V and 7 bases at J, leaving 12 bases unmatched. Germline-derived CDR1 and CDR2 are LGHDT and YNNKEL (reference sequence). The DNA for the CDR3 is TGTGCCAGCAGCTTGACGACTAGCGGGAGAATAAATAATGAGCAGTTCTTC. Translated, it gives CASSLTTSGRINNEQFF.

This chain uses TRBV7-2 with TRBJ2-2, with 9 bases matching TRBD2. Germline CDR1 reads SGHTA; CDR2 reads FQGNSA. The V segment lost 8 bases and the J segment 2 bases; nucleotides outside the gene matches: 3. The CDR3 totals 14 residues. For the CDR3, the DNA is TGTGCCAGCCAGACTAGCGGCAACACCGGGGAGCTGTTTTTT. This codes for CASQTSGNTGELFF.

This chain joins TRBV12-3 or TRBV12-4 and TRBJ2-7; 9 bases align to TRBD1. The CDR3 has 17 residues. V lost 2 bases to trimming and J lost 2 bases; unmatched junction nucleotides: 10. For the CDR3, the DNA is TGTGCCAGCAGTTTAAGGGACAGGGTTGCTTTCACCTACGAGCAGTACTTC. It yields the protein CASSLRDRVAFTYEQYF.

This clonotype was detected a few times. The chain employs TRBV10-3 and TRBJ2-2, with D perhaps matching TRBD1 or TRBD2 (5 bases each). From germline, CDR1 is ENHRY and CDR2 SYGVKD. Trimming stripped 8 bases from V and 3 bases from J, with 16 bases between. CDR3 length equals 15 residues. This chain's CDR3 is CAIGGARKDTGELFF. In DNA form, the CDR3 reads TGTGCCATCGGGGGTGCCAGGAAAGACACCGGGGAGCTGTTTTTT.

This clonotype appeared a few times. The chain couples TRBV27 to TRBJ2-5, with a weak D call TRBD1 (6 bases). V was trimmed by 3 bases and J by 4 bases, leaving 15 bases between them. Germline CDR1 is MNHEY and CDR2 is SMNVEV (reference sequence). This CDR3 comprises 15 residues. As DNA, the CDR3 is TGTGCCAGCAGTTTCGCAGGGGCCCTTGGAGAGACCCAGTACTTC. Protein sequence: CASSFAGALGETQYF.

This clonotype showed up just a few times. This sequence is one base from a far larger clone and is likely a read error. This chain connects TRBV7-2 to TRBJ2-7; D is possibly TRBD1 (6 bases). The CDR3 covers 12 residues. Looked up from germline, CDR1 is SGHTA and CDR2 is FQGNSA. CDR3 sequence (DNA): TGTGTCAGCAGCTTAGGGGGCTACGAGCAGTACTTC. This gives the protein CVSSLGGYEQYF.

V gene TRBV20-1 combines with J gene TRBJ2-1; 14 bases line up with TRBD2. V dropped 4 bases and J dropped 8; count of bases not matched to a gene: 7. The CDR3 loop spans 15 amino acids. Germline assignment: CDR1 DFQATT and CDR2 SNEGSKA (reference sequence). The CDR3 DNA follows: TGCAGTGCTAATCCGACTAGCGGGGGGGCCTATGAGCAGTTCTTC. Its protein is CSANPTSGGAYEQFF.

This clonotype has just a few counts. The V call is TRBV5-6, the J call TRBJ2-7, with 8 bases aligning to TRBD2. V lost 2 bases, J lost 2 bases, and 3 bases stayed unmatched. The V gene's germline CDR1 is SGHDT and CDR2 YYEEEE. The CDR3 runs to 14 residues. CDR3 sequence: CASSFTGGPYEQYF. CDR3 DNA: TGTGCCAGCAGCTTTACGGGAGGGCCCTACGAGCAGTACTTC.

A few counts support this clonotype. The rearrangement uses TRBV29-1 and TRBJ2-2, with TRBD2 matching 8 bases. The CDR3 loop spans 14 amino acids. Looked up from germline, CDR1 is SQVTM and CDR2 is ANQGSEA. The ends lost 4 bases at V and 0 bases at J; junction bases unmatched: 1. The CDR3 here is CSVVAGSNTGELFF. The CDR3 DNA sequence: TGCAGCGTTGTAGCGGGATCGAACACCGGGGAGCTGTTTTTT.

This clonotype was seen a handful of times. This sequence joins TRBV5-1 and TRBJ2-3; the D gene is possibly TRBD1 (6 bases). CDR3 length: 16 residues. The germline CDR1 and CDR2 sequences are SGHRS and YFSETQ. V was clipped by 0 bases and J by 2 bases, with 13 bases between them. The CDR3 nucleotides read TGCGCCAGCAGCTTGGACGGACAGACCTACACAGATACGCAGTATTTT. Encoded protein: CASSLDGQTYTDTQYF.

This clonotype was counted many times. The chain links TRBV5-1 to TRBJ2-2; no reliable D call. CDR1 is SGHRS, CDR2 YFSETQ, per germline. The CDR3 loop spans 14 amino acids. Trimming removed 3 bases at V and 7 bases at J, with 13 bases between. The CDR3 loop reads CASSSGVEGGELFF. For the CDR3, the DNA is TGCGCCAGCAGCTCGGGTGTAGAAGGCGGGGAGCTGTTTTTT.

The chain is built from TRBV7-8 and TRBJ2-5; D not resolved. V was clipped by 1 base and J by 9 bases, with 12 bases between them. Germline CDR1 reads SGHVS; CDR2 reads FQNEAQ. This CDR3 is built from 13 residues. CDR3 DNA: TGTGCCAGCAGCTTAGGGCAGAGAGTAGCCCAGTACTTC. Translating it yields CASSLGQRVAQYF.

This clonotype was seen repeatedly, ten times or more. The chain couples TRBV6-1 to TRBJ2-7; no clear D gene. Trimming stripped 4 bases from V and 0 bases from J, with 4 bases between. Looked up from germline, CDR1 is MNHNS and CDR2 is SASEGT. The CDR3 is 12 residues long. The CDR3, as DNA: TGTGCCAGCAGTGGCATCTCCTACGAGCAGTACTTC. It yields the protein CASSGISYEQYF.

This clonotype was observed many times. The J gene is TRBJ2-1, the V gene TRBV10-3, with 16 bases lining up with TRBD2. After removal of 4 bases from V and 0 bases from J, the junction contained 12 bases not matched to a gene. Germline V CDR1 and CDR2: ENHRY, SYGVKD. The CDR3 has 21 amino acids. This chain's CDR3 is CAISGLGTGLAGGLSYNEQFF. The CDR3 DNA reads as TGTGCCATCAGTGGTCTTGGGACGGGACTAGCGGGGGGGCTCTCCTACAATGAGCAGTTCTTC.

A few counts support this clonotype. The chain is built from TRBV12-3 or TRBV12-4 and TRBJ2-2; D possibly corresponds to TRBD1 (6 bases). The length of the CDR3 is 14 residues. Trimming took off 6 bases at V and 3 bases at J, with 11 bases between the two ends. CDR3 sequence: CASRLGQHTGELFF. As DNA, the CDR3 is TGTGCCAGCAGACTTGGACAGCACACCGGGGAGCTGTTTTTT.